This T cell receptor beta chain was sequenced during a study of control samples from healthy donors and cancer patients. Trimming took off 3 bases at V and 3 bases at J, with 12 bases between the two ends. Looked up from germline, CDR1 is MDHEN and CDR2 is SYDVKM. The CDR3 has 14 residues. Clones were sequenced by immunoSEQ multiplex PCR, and TCRdb holds only the in-frame ones, with some missing. The sample yields around 130,000 clones, just under 90% seen once. This TCR came from a man in his thirties or forties in good health. The chain recombines TRBV28 with TRBJ2-7, with D perhaps given as TRBD1 or TRBD2 (5 bases each). Source material: blood. The CDR3 loop is CASSLEDGHYEQYV. For the CDR3, the DNA is TGTGCCAGCAGTTTGGAGGACGGACACTACGAGCAGTACGTC.